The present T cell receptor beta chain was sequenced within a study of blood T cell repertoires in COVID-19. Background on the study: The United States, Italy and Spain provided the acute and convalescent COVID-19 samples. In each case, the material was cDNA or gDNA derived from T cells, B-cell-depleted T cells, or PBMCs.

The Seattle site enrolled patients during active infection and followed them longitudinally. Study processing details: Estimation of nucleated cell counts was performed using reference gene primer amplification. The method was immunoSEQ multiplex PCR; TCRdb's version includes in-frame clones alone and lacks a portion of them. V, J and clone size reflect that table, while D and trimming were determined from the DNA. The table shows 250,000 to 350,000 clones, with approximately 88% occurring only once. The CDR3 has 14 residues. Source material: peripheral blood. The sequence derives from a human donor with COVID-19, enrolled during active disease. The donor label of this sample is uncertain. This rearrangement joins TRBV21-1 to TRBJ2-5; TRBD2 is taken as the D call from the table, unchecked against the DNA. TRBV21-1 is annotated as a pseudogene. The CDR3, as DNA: TGTGCCAGCCCCCCCGAGGCTAGCCAAGAGACCCAGTACTTC. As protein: CASPPEASQETQYF.